The 21 T cell receptor beta chains in this list originate from one sample, sequenced in a study of spatial heterogeneity in lung cancer. TCRdb fed the 5' RACE reads into MiXCR, producing one record per CDR3 protein. The sample includes 3,000 to 3,500 distinct CDR3 sequences, around a tenth of them seen just once. No antigens are known for them. Points from the study as a whole: Tracking of tumor mutation counts was seen in expanded intratumoral alpha and beta TCR counts.

Described time point: sample taken at primary tumor resection. The sample consisted of lung tumor tissue, taken at surgery. These receptors were obtained from a male donor with early-stage non-small cell lung cancer.

This clonotype was found many times. The chain combines TRBV6-1 with TRBJ2-7; tentative D call: TRBD1 (6 bases). Germline CDR1 MNHNS, CDR2 SASEGT. CDR3 size: 19 residues. With 4 bases removed from V and 4 bases from J, the gap between germline ends came to 29 bases. CDR3 DNA: TGTGCCAGCAGTGGAACACAATCTCCAGGGGCGAAACTACTTTACGAGCAGTACTTC. This encodes CASSGTQSPGAKLLYEQYF.

This clonotype is categorized as medium-sized. The CDR3 nucleotides read TGCAGTGTCCAGGGGCCGGGGACCGGGGAGCTGTTTTTT. Translating gives CSVQGPGTGELFF. This sequence joins TRBV20-1 and TRBJ2-2, with D possibly TRBD1 on 6 matching bases. This CDR3 comprises 13 residues. Germline V lookup: CDR1 DFQATT, CDR2 SNEGSKA (reference sequence). V was shortened by 7 bases and J by 5 bases, with 14 bases between the two germline ends.

This clonotype was observed many times. V usage is TRBV5-1 and J usage is TRBJ1-1; 7 bases fit TRBD1. J gave up 1 base and V 4 bases, and 4 bases lay outside the gene matches. This CDR3 has 14 residues. CDR1 and CDR2 (germline): SGHRS, YFSETQ. CDR3 sequence: CASSLQGGNTEAFF. CDR3 nucleotides: TGCGCCAGCAGCCTGCAGGGGGGGAACACTGAAGCTTTCTTT.

This clonotype came up many times. V is TRBV12-3 or TRBV12-4 and J is TRBJ1-1; D unclear. The CDR3 consists of 13 residues. V dropped 6 bases and J dropped 0 bases, with 8 bases sitting between them. CDR3 loop: CASRLQLNTEAFF. The CDR3, as DNA: TGTGCCAGCAGGTTACAACTGAACACTGAAGCTTTCTTT.

This clonotype counts as large. This chain joins TRBV20-1 and TRBJ2-2; D could derive from TRBD1 or TRBD2 (6 bases each). Per the germline V gene, CDR1 is DFQATT and CDR2 is SNEGSKA (reference sequence). V was shortened by 5 bases and J by 4 bases, with 11 bases between the two germline ends. The CDR3 is 13 residues long. The CDR3 protein is CSAPRGRTGELFF. The CDR3 DNA reads as TGCAGTGCTCCCCGGGGGCGCACCGGGGAGCTGTTTTTT.

This clonotype occurred a few times. The chain employs TRBV5-6 and TRBJ1-1; D remains unclear. V gave up 4 bases and J gave up 8 bases, with 12 bases separating them. Per the germline V gene, CDR1 is SGHDT and CDR2 is YYEEEE. The CDR3 is 12 amino acids. The CDR3 coding sequence is TGTGCCAGCAGCCGTGGACGGATAGAAGCTTTCTTT. Translated, it gives CASSRGRIEAFF.

The chain combines TRBV7-2 with TRBJ2-5, with unresolved D. Germline V gene sequence: CDR1 SGHTA, CDR2 FQGNSA. The V end was cut by 5 bases, the J end by 7 bases, with 11 bases between. The CDR3 sequence is 12 residues long. In DNA form, the CDR3 reads TGTGCCAGCAGCCCCACCCCGGGGACCCAGTACTTC. Amino acids: CASSPTPGTQYF.

This clonotype came up many times. V usage is TRBV11-2 and J usage is TRBJ2-7; 11 positions match TRBD2. V lost 4 bases to trimming and J lost 2 bases; unmatched junction nucleotides: 10. The CDR3 consists of 17 residues. Germline CDR1 SGHAT, CDR2 FQNNGV. DNA of the CDR3: TGTGCCAGCAGCTCCCGTTCGGGACTAGCGGTCACCTACGAGCAGTACTTC. Protein product: CASSSRSGLAVTYEQYF.

In its sample, this clonotype ranks as medium-sized. The chain combines TRBV12-3 or TRBV12-4 with TRBJ1-3; perhaps TRBD1 as D (6 bases). This CDR3 contains 16 residues. Trimming left V 4 bases short and J 4 bases short, with 17 bases between. The CDR3 sequence is CASSYGGHVVGNTIYF. The CDR3 DNA follows: TGTGCCAGCAGTTATGGGGGGCATGTTGTCGGAAACACCATATATTTT.

The chain employs TRBV5-8 and TRBJ1-2, with a weak D call TRBD1 (6 bases). Germline V gives CDR1 SGHTS, CDR2 YDEGEE. With 5 bases removed from V and 4 bases from J, the gap between germline ends came to 15 bases. The CDR3 runs to 14 residues. The CDR3 region is CASRHRDLGYGYTF. For the CDR3, the DNA is TGTGCCAGCAGGCACAGGGACCTGGGCTATGGCTACACCTTC.

This clonotype was observed a few times. J is TRBJ2-5 and V is TRBV7-2; D gene ambiguous. V was pared by 5 bases and J by 7 bases, with 11 bases between. The CDR3 has 12 amino acids. Germline CDR1 is SGHTA and CDR2 is FQGNSA. CDR3 sequence reads: CASSPELGTQYF. In DNA form, the CDR3 reads TGTGCCAGCAGCCCGGAGTTGGGGACCCAGTACTTC.

This clonotype is judged medium-sized (0.01 to 0.1%). V is TRBV6-4 and J is TRBJ2-5; D remains ambiguous. Germline loops: CDR1 MRHNA, CDR2 SNTAGT. The CDR3 loop spans 15 amino acids. V lost 0 bases and J 3 bases, leaving 11 bases between the germline ends. The chain's CDR3 is CASSDSAAGKETQYF. The CDR3 DNA is TGTGCCAGCAGTGACTCAGCCGCTGGCAAAGAGACCCAGTACTTC.

This clonotype appeared many times. The chain links TRBV20-1 to TRBJ1-6, with TRBD1 matching over 9 bases. The ends lost 7 bases at V and 7 bases at J; junction bases unmatched: 8. Germline CDR1 DFQATT, CDR2 SNEGSKA (reference sequence). This CDR3 is built from 14 residues. In DNA, the CDR3 is TGCAGTGTCCCGACGGGACAGGGAAATTCACCCCTCCACTTT. It encodes CSVPTGQGNSPLHF.

The sample holds a few counts of this clonotype. The chain employs TRBV28 and TRBJ2-7, with 9 positions matching TRBD1. The V and J ends lost 4 bases and 4 bases, in that order; junction bases with no gene match: 5. The germline CDR1 and CDR2 sequences are MDHEN and SYDVKM. This CDR3 is built from 14 residues. CDR3 loop: CASSSMTGGYEQYF. For the CDR3, the DNA is TGTGCCAGCAGTTCCATGACAGGGGGTTACGAGCAGTACTTC.

V gene TRBV18 combines with J gene TRBJ1-4; maybe TRBD1 (5 bases). The germline V gene encodes CDR1 KGHSH and CDR2 LQKENI. The CDR3 runs 17 residues. Trimming left V 4 bases short and J 4 bases short, with 19 bases between. CDR3 coding DNA: TGTGCCAGCTCACGAGGGGTATCCTCGAACGGTAATGAAAAACTGTTTTTT. This codes for CASSRGVSSNGNEKLFF.

This clonotype is medium-sized in the sample. This chain uses TRBV3-1 with TRBJ2-5; perhaps TRBD2 as D (6 bases). V dropped 4 bases and J dropped 5 bases, with 8 bases sitting between them. Germline-derived CDR1 and CDR2 are LGHDT and YNNKEL (reference sequence). This CDR3 has 12 residues. This CDR3 reads CASSRGGETQYF. CDR3 coding DNA: TGTGCCAGCAGCCGGGGAGGCGAGACCCAGTACTTC.

This clonotype came up many times. This rearrangement joins TRBV27 to TRBJ2-5; no clear D. The germline V and J ends were trimmed by 6 bases and 2 bases, with 13 bases remaining between them. Per germline, CDR1 MNHEY and CDR2 SMNVEV (reference sequence). There are 14 residues in the CDR3. The CDR3 loop is CASRSPREQETQYF. In DNA, the CDR3 is TGTGCCAGCAGATCTCCAAGGGAACAAGAGACCCAGTACTTC.

In this sample, this clonotype is medium-sized. CDR3 nucleotide sequence: TGTGCCAGCAGTCAAGGACAGGGGCTCAGCTCTGGGGCCAACGTCCTGACTTTC. This sequence encodes CASSQGQGLSSGANVLTF. V gene TRBV28 combines with J gene TRBJ2-6, with TRBD1 matching 9 bases. The germline CDR1 and CDR2 sequences are MDHEN and SYDVKM. The CDR3 totals 18 residues. The junction had 8 bases not matched to a gene; V was cut back by 5 bases and J by 0 bases.

In its sample, this clonotype ranks as medium-sized. The V call is TRBV19, the J call TRBJ1-5, with D unresolved. V lost 6 bases, J lost 0 bases, and 21 bases lay in between. This CDR3 spans 18 amino acids. Germline CDR1 is LNHDA and CDR2 is SQIVND (reference sequence). CDR3 loop: CASRLSAVTDYSNQPQHF. The CDR3 nucleotides read TGTGCCAGTAGATTGAGCGCCGTGACGGATTATAGCAATCAGCCCCAGCATTTT.

The rearrangement uses TRBV20-1 and TRBJ2-7; TRBD2 agrees at 7 bases. From germline, CDR1 is DFQATT and CDR2 SNEGSKA (reference sequence). The CDR3 spans 14 residues. V lost 6 bases, J lost 3 bases, and 11 bases stayed unmatched. The CDR3, as DNA: TGCAGTGCCTCGCTGACGGGGGGACTCTACGAGCAGTACTTC. Its protein product is CSASLTGGLYEQYF.

This clonotype was counted a few times. The V and J genes are TRBV4-1 and TRBJ2-1; 7 nucleotides line up with TRBD1. Looked up from germline, CDR1 is MGHRA and CDR2 is YSYEKL. The CDR3 extends over 14 amino acids. J lost 6 bases, V lost 1 base, and 3 bases had no gene match. CDR3 sequence: CASSQAGQFNEQFF. The CDR3 region has the DNA TGCGCCAGCAGCCAAGCGGGACAGTTCAATGAGCAGTTCTTC.